Below, 18 T cell receptor beta chains from the same sample are listed, as sequenced in a study of T-cell memory formation after mild COVID-19. From the 5' RACE reads, TCRdb called clonotypes with MiXCR, one entry per CDR3 protein. The table records approximately 240,000 distinct CDR3 sequences, approximately 16% of them present only once. Sequencing used PBMCs or a T cell subset sorted from them (not recorded which). The receptors were gathered from a man aged 18 to 35 who had mild COVID-19 (a few samples of this study predate the infection). Cell type and time point are not known.

This clonotype was seen more than once but under ten times. This chain connects TRBV18 to TRBJ1-2; the D gene is possibly TRBD1 (5 bases). CDR1 is KGHSH, CDR2 LQKENI, per germline. V was clipped by 2 bases and J by 6 bases, with 16 bases between them. The CDR3 is 15 residues long. CDR3 in DNA: TGTGCCAGCTCACCATCTGGGACGGGTTACAATGGCTACACCTTC. This sequence encodes CASSPSGTGYNGYTF.

V is TRBV10-3 and J is TRBJ1-2; unclear D gene. Germline loops: CDR1 ENHRY, CDR2 SYGVKD. The CDR3 runs to 13 residues. V was cut by 4 bases and J by 2 bases, with 8 bases left in between. This CDR3 reads CAISVEENYGYTF. The CDR3 nucleotides read TGTGCCATCAGTGTCGAGGAAAACTATGGCTACACCTTC.

The V call is TRBV7-9, the J call TRBJ2-2, with 8 bases fitting TRBD1. The CDR3 runs 15 residues. V shed 5 bases and J 7 bases; nucleotides not matched to a gene: 9. Germline assignment: CDR1 SEHNR and CDR2 FQNEAQ (reference sequence). CDR3 in amino acids: CASSPHRGRSGELFF. The CDR3 DNA reads as TGTGCCAGCAGCCCGCACAGGGGGAGGAGCGGGGAGCTGTTTTTT.

This clonotype has at least ten counts. This chain links TRBV20-1 with TRBJ1-5, with TRBD1 matching 8 bases. The CDR3 is 16 residues long. From germline, CDR1 is DFQATT and CDR2 SNEGSKA (reference sequence). With 3 bases clipped from V and 6 bases from J, the junction kept 13 bases outside the gene matches. CDR3 DNA: TGCAGTGCTAGCACCGGGACAGGTTATCTTATTCAGCCCCAGCATTTT. Encoded protein: CSASTGTGYLIQPQHF.

V and J are TRBV18 and TRBJ1-6; possible D gene TRBD1, 6 bases. CDR3 length equals 15 residues. Germline assignment: CDR1 KGHSH and CDR2 LQKENI. Trimming cost V 2 bases and J 3 bases, with 8 bases left between them. The CDR3 DNA follows: TGTGCCAGCTCACCAACGGACAGCTATAATTCACCCCTCCACTTT. This codes for CASSPTDSYNSPLHF.

This clonotype turned up a few times. V and J are TRBV29-1 and TRBJ2-1; 8 nucleotides line up with TRBD1. J was trimmed by 1 base and V by 5 bases; bases with no gene match: 7. Germline loops: CDR1 SQVTM, CDR2 ANQGSEA. There are 15 residues in the CDR3. CDR3 protein: CSVSTRQGSYNEQFF. In DNA form, the CDR3 reads TGCAGCGTTTCCACCCGACAGGGGTCCTACAATGAGCAGTTCTTC.

This sequence joins TRBV2 and TRBJ1-2; a weak D match, TRBD1 (5 bases). Trimming took 4 bases from V and 4 from J, leaving 13 bases between them. The CDR3 runs 14 residues. CDR1 is SNHLY and CDR2 is FYNNEI in the germline V gene. CDR3 sequence reads: CASSASRVAYGYTF. Written as DNA, the CDR3 is TGTGCCAGCAGTGCATCCAGGGTCGCCTATGGCTACACCTTC.

CDR3: CASSLSQLAYGGAETQYF. CDR3 DNA sequence: TGTGCCAGCAGCTTGTCTCAACTAGCGTATGGCGGCGCGGAGACCCAGTACTTC. This chain uses TRBV5-6 with TRBJ2-5, with 7 positions matching TRBD2. J lost 5 bases, V lost 1 base, and 17 bases had no gene match. Germline assignment: CDR1 SGHDT and CDR2 YYEEEE. The CDR3 is made up of 18 amino acids.

The chain links TRBV20-1 to TRBJ1-6, with D hard to call. The CDR3 has 13 amino acids. Germline assignment: CDR1 DFQATT and CDR2 SNEGSKA (reference sequence). Trimming pared 2 bases from V and 4 bases from J, leaving 6 bases between. CDR3 sequence reads: CSARPTYNSPLHF. The DNA for the CDR3 is TGCAGTGCTAGACCAACGTATAATTCACCCCTCCACTTT.

V gene TRBV29-1 combines with J gene TRBJ2-3; D may correspond to TRBD1 or TRBD2 (5 bases each). Germline V gene sequence: CDR1 SQVTM, CDR2 ANQGSEA. Between the trimmed V and J ends, which lost 4 bases and 4 bases, there was a span of 21 bases. This CDR3 is built from 16 residues. CDR3 sequence: CSVGGAGPTRADTQYF. The CDR3 coding sequence is TGCAGCGTTGGTGGGGCCGGCCCTACTAGGGCAGATACGCAGTATTTT.

V and J are TRBV7-6 and TRBJ2-3, with 7 bases fitting TRBD1. This CDR3 is 15 amino acids long. V lost 2 bases, J lost 4 bases, and 6 bases stayed unmatched. The germline V gene has CDR1 SGHVS and CDR2 FNYEAQ. CDR3 protein: CASSLKWDSSDTQYF. Here the CDR3 DNA reads TGTGCCAGCAGCTTAAAATGGGACAGCTCAGATACGCAGTATTTT.

This clonotype was counted a few times. This chain uses TRBV7-3 with TRBJ2-1; no definite D call. Germline CDR1 SGHTA, CDR2 FQGTGA. V was clipped by 4 bases and J by 10 bases, with 11 bases between them. The CDR3 totals 12 residues. CDR3 in DNA: TGTGCCAGCAGCTCGTCAAGACTGGAGCAGTTCTTC. Translating gives CASSSSRLEQFF.

This clonotype showed up just a few times. The gene calls are TRBV5-1 and TRBJ2-5, with D possibly being TRBD2 (6 bases). Trimming removed 4 bases from V and 5 bases from J, with 15 bases in between. In germline, CDR1 is SGHRS, CDR2 YFSETQ. The CDR3 consists of 14 residues. CDR3 region: CASSRGPAGETQYF. The CDR3 DNA follows: TGCGCCAGCAGCCGGGGACCCGCGGGGGAGACCCAGTACTTC.

This clonotype turned up a few times. The chain uses TRBV6-1 and TRBJ1-1, with D possibly being TRBD1 (5 bases). CDR1 and CDR2 from the germline V gene are MNHNS and SASEGT. This CDR3 has 14 residues. The ends were cut back, 5 bases at V and 4 bases at J, with 14 bases in the middle. The CDR3 region is CASSLQDWGTEAFF. The DNA for the CDR3 is TGTGCCAGCAGTCTACAGGATTGGGGCACTGAAGCTTTCTTT.

This clonotype was seen a few times. The chain has TRBV5-5 and TRBJ2-2, with 7 bases identical to TRBD1. CDR3 size: 16 residues. Germline V gives CDR1 SGHKS, CDR2 YYEKEE (reference sequence). V shed 0 bases, J shed 4 bases, and the junction held 6 bases outside the gene matches. The CDR3 DNA follows: TGTGCCAGCAGCTTGGCCGGGGCAGGGGGCACCGGGGAGCTGTTTTTT. Protein product: CASSLAGAGGTGELFF.

This clonotype showed up just a few times. This chain links TRBV7-9 with TRBJ1-6; D may be TRBD1 (5 bases). Trimming stripped 0 bases from V and 15 bases from J, with 15 bases between. Germline CDR1 reads SEHNR; CDR2 reads FQNEAQ (reference sequence). This CDR3 has 14 amino acids. The CDR3 protein is CASSLALGREVLHF. The DNA of the CDR3 is TGTGCCAGCAGCTTAGCCCTGGGACGGGAGGTCCTCCACTTT. Full variable domain (outside the CDR3, taken from reference TRBV7-9 and TRBJ1-6): DTGVSQNPRHKITKRGQNVTFRCDPISEHNRLYWYRQTLGQGPEFLTYFQNEAQLEKSRLLSDRFSAERPKGSFSTLEIQRTEQGDSAMYLCASSLALGREVLHFGNGTRLTVT.

This clonotype was seen only a few times. The rearrangement links TRBV4-1 to TRBJ2-5, with 8 bases fitting TRBD1. The CDR3 is 13 amino acids. V shed 4 bases and J 6 bases; nucleotides not matched to a gene: 4. Germline V CDR1 and CDR2: MGHRA, YSYEKL. CDR3 in amino acids: CASSPDRDKTQYF. CDR3 bases: TGCGCCAGCAGCCCGGACAGGGACAAGACCCAGTACTTC.

The CDR3 DNA reads TGTGCCAGTAGTATAGATGGACAGGGGTACAATGAGCAGTTCTTC. Translating gives CASSIDGQGYNEQFF. The V and J genes are TRBV19 and TRBJ2-1; 9 positions agree with TRBD1. The J segment lost 4 bases and the V segment lost 0 bases, leaving 1 base of the junction unmatched. Germline V gene data show CDR1 as LNHDA and CDR2 as SQIVND (reference sequence). The CDR3 has 15 residues. Using reference TRBV19 and TRBJ2-1 for the parts outside the CDR3, the full variable domain is DGGITQSPKYLFRKEGQNVTLSCEQNLNHDAMYWYRQDPGQGLRLIYYSQIVNDFQKGDIAEGYSVSREKKESFPLTVTSAQKNPTAFYLCASSIDGQGYNEQFFGPGTRLTVL.